This passage covers 25 T cell receptor beta chains from one sample sequenced in a study of spatial heterogeneity in lung cancer. Overall study results and limits: Counts of expanded alpha and beta TCRs within tumors tracked the tumor nonsynonymous mutation count.

Time point in this sample: sample taken at primary tumor resection. Their antigens are not known. TCRdb reanalysed the 5' RACE reads using MiXCR and keeps one entry per CDR3 protein. The data show fewer than 11,000 distinct CDR3 sequences, around 10% seen once. Material: lung tumor tissue, obtained at surgery. The receptors come from a male donor with early-stage non-small cell lung cancer.

By sample fraction, this clonotype is medium-sized. This rearrangement joins TRBV7-2 to TRBJ2-5; D is uncertain. V was clipped by 4 bases and J by 5 bases, with 8 bases between them. CDR1 and CDR2 from the germline V gene are SGHTA and FQGNSA. This CDR3 is 12 amino acids long. Here the CDR3 reads CASSSGLETQYF. The CDR3 DNA reads as TGTGCCAGCAGCTCCGGGTTGGAGACCCAGTACTTC.

This clonotype is medium-sized. The chain links TRBV27 to TRBJ2-7; TRBD2 matches 8 bases. The V gene end was trimmed by 4 bases and the J gene end by 2 bases; junction bases not matched to a gene: 10. CDR1 is MNHEY, CDR2 SMNVEV, per germline (reference sequence). The CDR3 length is 16 residues. The CDR3 here is CASSWLAGTAPYEQYF. CDR3 DNA: TGTGCCAGCAGTTGGCTAGCGGGTACCGCCCCCTACGAGCAGTACTTC.

This clonotype was detected ten times or more. The V gene is TRBV19, the J gene TRBJ2-6; D is uncertain. The CDR3 extends over 13 amino acids. The germline V and J ends were trimmed by 3 bases and 3 bases, with 3 bases remaining between them. Germline CDR1 is LNHDA and CDR2 is SQIVND (reference sequence). CDR3 nucleotides: TGTGCCAGTAGTATGGTTGGGGCCAACGTCCTGACTTTC. It specifies CASSMVGANVLTF. The full variable domain, its missing parts supplied by reference TRBV19 and TRBJ2-6, is DGGITQSPKYLFRKEGQNVTLSCEQNLNHDAMYWYRQDPGQGLRLIYYSQIVNDFQKGDIAEGYSVSREKKESFPLTVTSAQKNPTAFYLCASSMVGANVLTFGAGSRLTVL.

The table lists this clonotype with many counts. The chain is built from TRBV7-6 and TRBJ1-1, with 7 bases aligning to TRBD1. The length of the CDR3 is 14 residues. Germline CDR1 SGHVS, CDR2 FNYEAQ. The ends lost 1 base at V and 3 bases at J; junction bases unmatched: 2. The CDR3 here is CASSLEGAYTEAFF. CDR3 sequence (DNA): TGTGCCAGCAGCTTAGAGGGGGCTTACACTGAAGCTTTCTTT.

In this sample, this clonotype turned up many times. This chain uses TRBV29-1 with TRBJ2-5; 7 bases agree with TRBD1. Germline V gene lookup returns CDR1 SQVTM and CDR2 ANQGSEA. V shed 7 bases and J 1 base; nucleotides not matched to a gene: 15. This CDR3 spans 16 amino acids. CDR3 DNA sequence: TGCAGCGCCGATGGGGGCGCAGGGGGTTCCCAAGAGACCCAGTACTTC. This translates into CSADGGAGGSQETQYF.

Written as DNA, the CDR3 is TGCAGTGCCTCGGACGTACGTGAAGCTTTCTTT. It encodes CSASDVREAFF. The rearrangement uses TRBV20-1 and TRBJ1-1; D gene ambiguous. Deletions cut 6 bases from V and 7 bases from J, with 12 bases between. The CDR3 covers 11 residues. Per germline, CDR1 DFQATT and CDR2 SNEGSKA (reference sequence).

This clonotype is categorized as medium-sized. This chain links TRBV4-1 with TRBJ2-1, with TRBD2 matching 7 bases. The CDR3 contains 16 residues. V lost 0 bases and J lost 7; bases outside the gene matches: 9. Germline lookup yields CDR1 MGHRA and CDR2 YSYEKL. In DNA form, the CDR3 reads TGCGCCAGCAGCCAAGATCGGGCGGGAGTGTTTAATGAGCAGTTCTTC. Translation gives CASSQDRAGVFNEQFF.

In this sample, this clonotype turned up many times. This chain joins TRBV28 and TRBJ2-3; D tentatively fits TRBD1 or TRBD2 (5 bases each). Germline assignment: CDR1 MDHEN and CDR2 SYDVKM. This CDR3 comprises 15 residues. Between the trimmed V and J ends, which lost 2 bases and 4 bases, there was a span of 13 bases. CDR3 residues: CASSLMGPEADTQYF. The CDR3 DNA follows: TGTGCCAGCAGTTTAATGGGACCCGAAGCAGATACGCAGTATTTT.

This clonotype has a count of ten or more. The chain couples TRBV6-5 to TRBJ1-5; D ambiguous. The CDR3 runs to 13 residues. Germline V gene sequence: CDR1 MNHEY, CDR2 SVGAGI. The ends were cut back, 6 bases at V and 1 base at J, with 7 bases in the middle. The CDR3 loop reads CASRAQSNQPQHF. For the CDR3, the DNA is TGTGCCAGCAGAGCACAGAGCAATCAGCCCCAGCATTTT.

The sample holds many counts of this clonotype. The junction does not match germline at one end; this may be a read error. The J gene is TRBJ2-3, the V gene TRBV11-3; 10 bases are shared with TRBD2. This CDR3 is built from 16 residues. Germline V gene sequence: CDR1 SGHNT, CDR2 YENEEA. This chain's CDR3 is CASSLEISLAGDVLDF. The DNA of the CDR3 is TGTGCCAGCAGCTTAGAAATCAGTCTAGCGGGAGATGTATTGGATTTT.

The sample holds many counts of this clonotype. The V and J genes are TRBV7-3 and TRBJ2-1; a weak D match, TRBD2 (7 bases). V dropped 5 bases and J dropped 7 bases, with 15 bases sitting between them. The germline CDR1 and CDR2 sequences are SGHTA and FQGTGA. There are 14 residues in the CDR3. The CDR3 protein is CASSPLGGGNEQFF. The CDR3 DNA sequence: TGTGCCAGCAGCCCCCTAGGGGGGGGGAATGAGCAGTTCTTC.

This clonotype was seen at least ten times. The chain uses TRBV29-1 and TRBJ2-3; D is unclear. V was clipped by 4 bases and J by 3 bases, with 2 bases between them. CDR3 length equals 10 residues. The germline CDR1 and CDR2 sequences are SQVTM and ANQGSEA. CDR3 DNA sequence: TGCAGCGTTGTAACAGATACGCAGTATTTT. This codes for CSVVTDTQYF.

Ten or more counts support this clonotype. The chain recombines TRBV27 with TRBJ2-7; TRBD1 matches at 8 bases. Germline CDR1 is MNHEY and CDR2 is SMNVEV (reference sequence). This CDR3 spans 16 amino acids. V dropped 5 bases and J dropped 0; count of bases not matched to a gene: 9. The CDR3 spells CASSPGTGYTSYEQYF. CDR3 in DNA: TGTGCCAGCAGTCCAGGGACAGGTTATACCTCCTACGAGCAGTACTTC.

This clonotype has more than one count but fewer than ten. The chain uses TRBV9 and TRBJ1-2, with 9 bases that match TRBD1. Germline trimming cut 0 bases from V and 4 bases from J; bases unmatched to any gene: 4. CDR1 SGDLS and CDR2 YYNGEE come from the germline V gene. There are 15 residues in the CDR3. DNA of the CDR3: TGTGCCAGCAGCGTAGGACAGGGGGGCGCCTATGGCTACACCTTC. Translation: CASSVGQGGAYGYTF.

By frequency in the sample, this clonotype is medium-sized. The chain links TRBV11-3 to TRBJ2-7; D gene unclear. The V gene lost 3 bases and the J gene lost 4 bases, with 7 bases spanning the gap. CDR1 and CDR2 from the germline V gene are SGHNT and YENEEA. This CDR3 comprises 12 residues. CDR3 sequence (DNA): TGTGCCAGCAGCTTTAACGGGTACGAGCAGTACTTC. Its protein is CASSFNGYEQYF.

The CDR3 sequence is CSAIPGGVRTQYF. The DNA of the CDR3 is TGCAGTGCGATCCCCGGCGGGGTCAGGACCCAGTACTTC. This sequence joins TRBV20-1 and TRBJ2-5; a possible D gene is TRBD2 (6 bases). Germline CDR1 and CDR2: DFQATT and SNEGSKA (reference sequence). The CDR3 length is 13 residues. V shed 6 bases and J shed 7 bases, with 18 bases lying between them.

This clonotype has ten or more counts. This chain connects TRBV6-6 to TRBJ1-1; D remains unclear. This CDR3 region has 14 residues. Trimming removed 0 bases at V and 4 bases at J, with 9 bases between. Per the germline V gene, CDR1 is MNHNY and CDR2 is SVGAGI (reference sequence). CDR3 region: CASSYSDGSTEAFF. In DNA, the CDR3 is TGTGCCAGCAGTTACTCAGATGGGAGCACTGAAGCTTTCTTT.

In this sample, this clonotype turned up many times. This chain joins TRBV7-3 and TRBJ2-3, with TRBD2 identical over 12 bases. J was trimmed by 0 bases and V by 5 bases; bases with no gene match: 3. CDR3 length: 16 residues. In germline, CDR1 is SGHTA, CDR2 FQGTGA. CDR3 in DNA: TGTGCCAGCAGCCCAGGGACTAGCGGGAGCACAGATACGCAGTATTTT. It translates to CASSPGTSGSTDTQYF.

This clonotype was counted many times. Just one base apart from a much larger clone, this may be a read error. Here the CDR3 DNA reads TGCAGTGCTAGAGCGCTTACCGGGGCGTACAGTGGCTACACCTTC. It codes for CSARALTGAYSGYTF. The V gene is TRBV20-1, the J gene TRBJ1-2; the D gene is possibly TRBD1 (5 bases). V was clipped by 1 base and J by 7 bases, with 19 bases between them. CDR1 DFQATT and CDR2 SNEGSKA come from the germline V gene (reference sequence). The CDR3 consists of 15 residues.

The sample holds many counts of this clonotype. The chain joins TRBV6-1 to TRBJ1-1; weak D call: TRBD1 (6 bases). The germline CDR1 and CDR2 sequences are MNHNS and SASEGT. V gave up 6 bases and J gave up 4 bases, with 21 bases separating them. The length of the CDR3 is 16 residues. DNA for the CDR3: TGTGCCAGCAGACCCAGGGACCAGGGGAGGAGCACTGAAGCTTTCTTT. Its protein product is CASRPRDQGRSTEAFF.

This clonotype came up many times. The chain employs TRBV12-3 or TRBV12-4 and TRBJ2-7, with D uncertain. The V and J ends lost 3 bases and 0 bases respectively, with 15 bases between them. CDR3 length equals 16 residues. The CDR3, as DNA: TGTGCCAGCAGTTTTTCGCGCGGCCTCAACTCCTACGAGCAGTACTTC. This encodes CASSFSRGLNSYEQYF.

This clonotype was counted many times. V gene TRBV5-1 combines with J gene TRBJ1-1, with unresolved D. The CDR3 loop spans 15 amino acids. The ends were cut back, 3 bases at V and 4 bases at J, with 16 bases in the middle. Germline V CDR1 and CDR2: SGHRS, YFSETQ. The CDR3 is CASSYVSGVGTEAFF. Here the CDR3 DNA reads TGCGCCAGCAGCTACGTATCCGGGGTCGGCACTGAAGCTTTCTTT.

In its sample, this clonotype was seen many times. V usage is TRBV4-2 and J usage is TRBJ2-7, with TRBD1 identical over 7 bases. CDR3 size: 14 residues. V lost 5 bases to trimming and J lost 0 bases; unmatched junction nucleotides: 4. Germline V gene sequence: CDR1 LGHNA, CDR2 YNFKEQ. The chain's CDR3 is CASSTGQNSYEQYF. CDR3 coding DNA: TGTGCCAGCAGCACGGGACAGAACTCCTACGAGCAGTACTTC.

Ten or more counts support this clonotype. The rearrangement uses TRBV12-3 or TRBV12-4 and TRBJ2-5; 7 nucleotides line up with TRBD1. V was pared by 6 bases and J by 2 bases, with 9 bases of the junction left unmatched. The CDR3 contains 15 residues. DNA of the CDR3: TGTGCCAGCAGAACCGGGACAGCAAAACAAGAGACCCAGTACTTC. Amino acid sequence: CASRTGTAKQETQYF.

At least ten counts were recorded for this clonotype. The rearrangement joins TRBV20-1 to TRBJ2-1, with D possibly being TRBD2 (5 bases). The V end lost 1 base, the J end lost 2 bases, and 15 bases lay between the germline ends. CDR3 size: 16 residues. Germline CDR1 reads DFQATT; CDR2 reads SNEGSKA (reference sequence). CDR3 region: CSARAIRDYTYNEQFF. The CDR3, as DNA: TGCAGTGCTAGAGCGATTCGGGATTATACCTACAATGAGCAGTTCTTC.